This T cell receptor (beta chain) was retrieved from a study of regulatory T cells in long-lasting Graves disease. Study conclusions and caveats: Study was limited to peripheral blood, excluding thyroid tissue.

CDR1 is SGHVS, CDR2 FNYEAQ, per germline. This CDR3 spans 12 amino acids. Trimming pared 5 bases from V and 2 bases from J, leaving 3 bases between. There are many counts of this clonotype. Its antigen is as yet unknown. Arm-PCR of CDR3 regions and iRepertoire HTBI primers were used to build TCR beta libraries. TCRdb used MiXCR to reprocess the multiplex PCR reads, holding one entry per CDR3 protein. The data hold 350,000 to 400,000 distinct CDR3 sequences, with roughly a sixth observed a single time. Time point indicated: newly diagnosed GD, antithyroid drugs for less than 3 months. PBMC-extracted RNA yielded the TCR library.

The material sequenced was peripheral blood mononuclear cells (PBMCs), taken at new diagnosis, from a patient treated with antithyroid drugs. The rearrangement links TRBV7-6 to TRBJ2-2; D is ambiguous. The TCR originated in a female donor with Graves disease. The CDR3, as DNA: TGTGCCAGCAGCCACAACACCGGGGAGCTGTTTTTT. Protein sequence: CASSHNTGELFF.